Sequencing of this T cell receptor (beta chain) was carried out in a study of blood T cell repertoires in COVID-19. Libraries were prepared by immunoSEQ multiplex PCR; TCRdb keeps only in-frame clonotypes and omits some of them. This repertoire shows roughly 500,000 clones, roughly 87% found once; its top ten account for over 0.7%. The receptor comes from a man between 18 and 35 years old with COVID-19, enrolled during active disease. Material: peripheral blood.

The CDR3 is CASSQGAMGNQPQHF. CDR3 sequence (DNA): TGTGCCAGCAGCCAGGGGGCGATGGGCAATCAGCCCCAGCATTTT. This chain joins TRBV2 and TRBJ1-5, with 8 bases matching TRBD1. The CDR3 totals 15 residues. CDR1 is SNHLY, CDR2 FYNNEI, per germline. The V segment lost 6 bases and the J segment 2 bases; nucleotides outside the gene matches: 6.